These 15 T cell receptor beta chains came from one sample sequenced in a study of OX40 agonist ivuxolimab in advanced cancers. Data came from immunoSEQ multiplex PCR; TCRdb stores just in-frame clones and leaves some out. The sample carries almost 70,000 clones, about 88% recorded once. The sample in question was CD4+ or CD8+ T cells sorted from blood, obtained in a trial of the OX40 agonist ivuxolimab. These receptors all come from an adult with an advanced solid tumor such as melanoma, head and neck, liver or kidney cancer.

This chain joins TRBV29-1 and TRBJ2-1; 9 bases agree with TRBD1. The ends lost 6 bases at V and 8 bases at J; junction bases unmatched: 5. This CDR3 has 12 amino acids. The germline gives CDR1 SQVTM, CDR2 ANQGSEA. The chain's CDR3 is CSVSNRGHEQFF. Here the CDR3 DNA reads TGCAGCGTATCCAACAGGGGGCATGAGCAGTTCTTC.

The chain couples TRBV9 to TRBJ2-7; possible D gene TRBD2, 6 bases. This CDR3 region has 14 residues. Per the germline V gene, CDR1 is SGDLS and CDR2 is YYNGEE. Trimming shortened V by 0 bases and J by 6 bases, and 13 bases separated the two germline ends. The CDR3 spells CASSVVRQGGEQYF. In DNA, the CDR3 is TGTGCCAGCAGCGTAGTTCGGCAGGGAGGCGAGCAGTACTTC.

In DNA form, the CDR3 reads TGCGCCAGCAGCTTGGGAGGGACATCTACAGATACGCAGTATTTT. Translating gives CASSLGGTSTDTQYF. The chain carries TRBV5-1 and TRBJ2-3; D is perhaps TRBD1 (6 bases). The CDR3 has 15 residues. The germline V gene encodes CDR1 SGHRS and CDR2 YFSETQ. The V and J ends lost 0 bases and 3 bases respectively, with 11 bases between them.

The chain couples TRBV7-3 to TRBJ2-5, with D perhaps TRBD2 (7 bases). Germline V gene data show CDR1 as SGHTA and CDR2 as FQGTGA. V gave up 4 bases and J gave up 4 bases, with 13 bases separating them. The length of the CDR3 is 14 residues. The CDR3 loop is CASSSKGGRETQYF. The CDR3 DNA is TGTGCCAGCAGCTCCAAGGGGGGGCGAGAGACCCAGTACTTC. Full variable domain (outside the CDR3, taken from reference TRBV7-3 and TRBJ2-5): GAGVSQTPSNKVTEKGKYVELRCDPISGHTALYWYRQSLGQGPEFLIYFQGTGAADDSGLPNDRFFAVRPEGSVSTLKIQRTERGDSAVYLCASSSKGGRETQYFGPGTRLLVL.

CDR3 sequence: CASSLDPGQGREQYF. CDR3 in DNA: TGTGCCAGCAGCTTAGACCCGGGACAGGGACGCGAGCAGTACTTC. V usage is TRBV11-3 and J usage is TRBJ2-7, with 9 nucleotides matching TRBD1. The CDR3 sequence is 15 residues long. Unmatched junction bases numbered 6, after V lost 0 bases and J lost 6 bases. Germline V gene data show CDR1 as SGHNT and CDR2 as YENEEA.

The CDR3 region has the DNA TGTGCCTGGAGAGGACAGCCTGCCTCTGGAAACACCATATATTTT. It is translated as CAWRGQPASGNTIYF. The chain employs TRBV30 and TRBJ1-3; D possibly corresponds to TRBD1 (6 bases). Trimming cost V 3 bases and J 0 bases, with 12 bases left between them. Germline-derived CDR1 and CDR2 are GTSNPN and SVGIG (reference sequence). The CDR3 is 15 residues long. The entire variable domain, with the rest obtained from reference TRBV30 and TRBJ1-3, is as follows: SQTIHQWPATLVQPVGSPLSLECTVEGTSNPNLYWYRQAAGRGLQLLFYSVGIGQISSEVPQNLSASRPQDRQFILSSKKLLLSDSGFYLCAWRGQPASGNTIYFGEGSWLTVV.

The CDR3: CATALGAETEAFF. CDR3 sequence (DNA): TGTGCCACCGCCTTAGGGGCCGAAACTGAAGCTTTCTTT. V gene TRBV6-5 combines with J gene TRBJ1-1; weak D call: TRBD1 (5 bases). The V and J ends lost 10 bases and 5 bases respectively, with 17 bases between them. CDR1 and CDR2 (germline): MNHEY, SVGAGI. The CDR3 spans 13 residues.

This clone was counted between two and nine times. This chain uses TRBV6-6 with TRBJ2-7; 8 nucleotides line up with TRBD1. The J segment lost 1 base and the V segment lost 0 bases, leaving 5 bases of the junction unmatched. Germline values: CDR1 MNHNY, CDR2 SVGAGI (reference sequence). The CDR3 length is 16 residues. DNA for the CDR3: TGTGCCAGCAGTTACTCTACCGGGACAGGTTCCTACGAGCAGTACTTC. Amino acids: CASSYSTGTGSYEQYF.

This rearrangement joins TRBV25-1 to TRBJ2-7; no definite D call. V was shortened by 6 bases and J by 0 bases, with 9 bases between the two germline ends. Germline lookup yields CDR1 MGHDK and CDR2 SYGVNS. The CDR3 spans 13 residues. In DNA, the CDR3 is TGTGCCAGCAGACTCGGTAGCTCCTACGAGCAGTACTTC. Protein: CASRLGSSYEQYF.

The rearrangement uses TRBV5-4 and TRBJ2-5; 8 bases match TRBD1. In germline, CDR1 is SGHNT, CDR2 YYREEE (reference sequence). The CDR3 is 16 residues long. The trim removed 5 bases at V and 2 bases at J, leaving 11 bases unmatched. CDR3 in amino acids: CASRAGQGVTQETQYF. The CDR3 DNA is TGTGCCAGCAGGGCTGGACAGGGCGTAACACAAGAGACCCAGTACTTC.

This chain links TRBV6-5 with TRBJ1-4, with 8 bases aligning to TRBD1. CDR3 size: 15 residues. Germline V gene sequence: CDR1 MNHEY, CDR2 SVGAGI. Losses at the gene ends were 0 bases for V and 10 bases for J; bases not matched to a gene: 7. CDR3 in DNA: TGTGCCAGCAGTTACTCGGGGACAGGAGGGGGAAAACTGTTTTTT. Translation gives CASSYSGTGGGKLFF.

The rearrangement uses TRBV6-5 and TRBJ2-5; perhaps TRBD2 as D (6 bases). CDR1 and CDR2 from the germline V gene are MNHEY and SVGAGI. V was trimmed by 8 bases and J by 1 base, leaving 17 bases between them. There are 15 residues in the CDR3. CDR3 amino acids: CASGTGLAFQETQYF. CDR3 bases: TGTGCCAGCGGAACGGGACTGGCGTTCCAAGAGACCCAGTACTTC.

The J gene is TRBJ2-2, the V gene TRBV9, with D perhaps matching TRBD2 (6 bases). The V gene's germline CDR1 is SGDLS and CDR2 YYNGEE. The CDR3 loop spans 16 amino acids. V was pared by 0 bases and J by 1 base, with 10 bases between. The CDR3 loop is CASSVVGGQNTGELFF. CDR3 DNA: TGTGCCAGCAGCGTAGTGGGGGGTCAGAACACCGGGGAGCTGTTTTTT.

This clone was seen a few times. The V gene is TRBV5-4, the J gene TRBJ1-4, with D uncertain. The CDR3 runs to 15 residues. Germline V gene lookup returns CDR1 SGHNT and CDR2 YYREEE (reference sequence). V dropped 4 bases and J dropped 8 bases, with 18 bases sitting between them. This CDR3 reads CASSAPPGEGEKLFF. The CDR3, as DNA: TGTGCCAGCAGCGCACCACCGGGAGAAGGCGAAAAACTGTTTTTT.

The chain has TRBV6-5 and TRBJ1-6, with 7 bases lining up with TRBD1. The V and J ends lost 5 bases and 7 bases, in that order; junction bases with no gene match: 8. Germline V gives CDR1 MNHEY, CDR2 SVGAGI. The CDR3 length is 15 residues. CDR3 sequence reads: CASSTWDSVNSPLHF. The CDR3 nucleotides read TGTGCCAGCAGTACCTGGGACAGCGTGAATTCACCCCTCCACTTT.